The source of this T cell receptor (beta chain) is a study of blood T cell repertoires in COVID-19. Participants were aged roughly 18 to 89 years from about 25 US areas. The V gene's germline CDR1 is SGHTA and CDR2 FQGTGA. This CDR3 spans 17 amino acids. J lost 3 bases, V lost 4 bases, and 13 bases had no gene match. This clone was observed once. This table comes from immunoSEQ multiplex PCR, and its TCRdb copy is limited to in-frame clones, with some not included. This sample has 250,000 to 350,000 clones; around 90% occur once, and the top ten carry less than 20%. The receptor's source is a woman aged 30 to 39 who had recovered from COVID-19. This chain joins TRBV7-3 and TRBJ2-3, with TRBD2 matching 7 bases. Sample: PBMCs or T cells enriched from blood (not recorded which). The CDR3 sequence: CASSSSRWERGTDTQYF. The CDR3, as DNA: TGTGCCAGCAGCTCCTCCCGGTGGGAGCGGGGAACAGATACGCAGTATTTT.